Detailed here is one TCR beta chain. These data belong to a study of OX40 agonist ivuxolimab in advanced cancers. Trimming cost V 0 bases and J 7 bases, with 10 bases left between them. Looked up from germline, CDR1 is MNHNS and CDR2 is SASEGT. There are 14 residues in the CDR3. The table came from immunoSEQ multiplex PCR; TCRdb's copy has only in-frame clones and leaves some out. The profile shows about 110,000 clones, around 93% of them singletons. The sample was CD4+ or CD8+ T cells sorted from blood, taken in a trial of the OX40 agonist ivuxolimab. The chain combines TRBV6-1 with TRBJ1-3; D is unclear. The TCR comes from an adult with an advanced solid tumor such as melanoma, head and neck, liver or kidney cancer. CDR3 sequence reads: CASSEAPGLNTIYF. Here the CDR3 DNA reads TGTGCCAGCAGTGAAGCGCCGGGGTTGAACACCATATATTTT.